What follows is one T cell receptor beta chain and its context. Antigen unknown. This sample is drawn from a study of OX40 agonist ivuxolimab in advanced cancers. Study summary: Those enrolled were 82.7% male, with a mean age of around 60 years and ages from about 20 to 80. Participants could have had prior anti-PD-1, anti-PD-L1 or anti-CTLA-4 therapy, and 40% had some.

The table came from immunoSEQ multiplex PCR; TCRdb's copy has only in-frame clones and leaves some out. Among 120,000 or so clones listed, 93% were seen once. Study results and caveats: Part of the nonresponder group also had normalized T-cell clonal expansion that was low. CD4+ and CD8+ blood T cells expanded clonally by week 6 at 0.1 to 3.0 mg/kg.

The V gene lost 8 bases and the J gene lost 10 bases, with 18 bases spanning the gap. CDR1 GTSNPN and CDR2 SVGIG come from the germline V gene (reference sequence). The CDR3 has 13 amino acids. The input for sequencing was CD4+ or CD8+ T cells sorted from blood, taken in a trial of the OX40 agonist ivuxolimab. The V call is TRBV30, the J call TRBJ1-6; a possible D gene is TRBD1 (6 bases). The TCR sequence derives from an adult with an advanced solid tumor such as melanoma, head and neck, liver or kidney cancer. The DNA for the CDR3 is TGTGCCGGAGGGGGGGACATCAGATCACCCCTCCACTTT. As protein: CAGGGDIRSPLHF.